This TCR beta chain was observed in a study of cytomegalovirus exposure and HLA in healthy donors. A multiplex PCR was run with 60 Vbeta primers and 13 Jbeta primers. Libraries were prepared by immunoSEQ multiplex PCR; TCRdb keeps only in-frame clonotypes and omits some of them. The sample records some 200,000 clones, 65% to 80% being singletons. Deletions cut 5 bases from V and 6 bases from J, with 14 bases between. Germline V gene data show CDR1 as MNHNY and CDR2 as SVGAGI (reference sequence). There are 14 residues in the CDR3. Likely unrecorded immune exposures existed in these nominally healthy donors.

The sequenced sample consisted of PBMCs. The genes are TRBV6-6 and TRBJ1-5; D unresolved. This sequence was found in a man aged 35 to 55 in good health and CMV-seronegative. Written as DNA, the CDR3 is TGTGCCAGCAGTCCCGACAAATGGGCTCAGCCCCAGCATTTT. Amino acid sequence: CASSPDKWAQPQHF.